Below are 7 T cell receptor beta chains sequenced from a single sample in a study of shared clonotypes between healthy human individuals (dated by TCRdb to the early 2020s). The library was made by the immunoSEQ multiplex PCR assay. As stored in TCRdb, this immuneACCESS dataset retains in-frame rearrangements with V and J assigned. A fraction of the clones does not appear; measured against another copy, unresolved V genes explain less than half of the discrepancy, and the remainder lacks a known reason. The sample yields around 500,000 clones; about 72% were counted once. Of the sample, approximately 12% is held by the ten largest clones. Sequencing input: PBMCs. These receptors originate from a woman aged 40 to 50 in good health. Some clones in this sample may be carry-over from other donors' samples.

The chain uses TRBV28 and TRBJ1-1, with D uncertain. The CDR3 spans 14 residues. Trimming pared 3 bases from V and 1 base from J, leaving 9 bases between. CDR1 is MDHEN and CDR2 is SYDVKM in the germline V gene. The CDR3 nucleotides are TGTGCCAGCAGTTTTGCCACGGGGAACACTGAAGCTTTCTTT. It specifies CASSFATGNTEAFF.

CDR3 coding DNA: TGTGCCAGCAGCTCCTGGGGGCGGTACAATGAGCAGTTCTTC. Translation gives CASSSWGRYNEQFF. The genes are TRBV5-6 and TRBJ2-1; maybe TRBD1 (6 bases). The V gene lost 3 bases and the J gene lost 4 bases, with 11 bases spanning the gap. The CDR3 is 14 amino acids. CDR1 and CDR2 (germline): SGHDT, YYEEEE.

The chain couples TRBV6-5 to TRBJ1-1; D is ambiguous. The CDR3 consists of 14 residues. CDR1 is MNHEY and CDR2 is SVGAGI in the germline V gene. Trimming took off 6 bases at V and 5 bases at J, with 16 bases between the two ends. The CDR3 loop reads CASRSRRVDTEAFF. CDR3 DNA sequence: TGTGCCAGCAGGTCCCGACGGGTAGATACTGAAGCTTTCTTT.

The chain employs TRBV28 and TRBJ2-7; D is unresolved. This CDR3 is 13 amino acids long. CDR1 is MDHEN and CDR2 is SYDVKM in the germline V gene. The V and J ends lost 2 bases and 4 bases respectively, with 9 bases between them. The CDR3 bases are TGTGCCAGCAGTTTAAGGTGGAATTACGAGCAGTACTTC. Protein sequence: CASSLRWNYEQYF.

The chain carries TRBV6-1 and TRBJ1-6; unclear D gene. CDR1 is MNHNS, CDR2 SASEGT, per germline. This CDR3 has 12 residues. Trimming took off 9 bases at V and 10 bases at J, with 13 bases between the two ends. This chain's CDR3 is CASSGFGSPLHF. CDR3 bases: TGTGCCAGTTCCGGGTTTGGGTCACCCCTCCACTTT.

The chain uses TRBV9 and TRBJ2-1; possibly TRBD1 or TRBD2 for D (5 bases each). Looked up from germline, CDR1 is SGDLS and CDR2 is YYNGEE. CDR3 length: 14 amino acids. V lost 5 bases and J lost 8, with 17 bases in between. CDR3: CASSGSRGVDEQFF. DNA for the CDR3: TGTGCCAGCAGTGGAAGTAGAGGGGTCGATGAGCAGTTCTTC.

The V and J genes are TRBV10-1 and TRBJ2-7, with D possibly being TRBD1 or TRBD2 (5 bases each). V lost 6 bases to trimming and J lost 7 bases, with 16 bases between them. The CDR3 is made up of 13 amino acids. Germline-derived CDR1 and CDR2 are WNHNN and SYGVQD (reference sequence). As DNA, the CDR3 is TGCGCCAGCAGCCGGGACCCTGGGTGGGAGCAGTACTTC. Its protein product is CASSRDPGWEQYF.